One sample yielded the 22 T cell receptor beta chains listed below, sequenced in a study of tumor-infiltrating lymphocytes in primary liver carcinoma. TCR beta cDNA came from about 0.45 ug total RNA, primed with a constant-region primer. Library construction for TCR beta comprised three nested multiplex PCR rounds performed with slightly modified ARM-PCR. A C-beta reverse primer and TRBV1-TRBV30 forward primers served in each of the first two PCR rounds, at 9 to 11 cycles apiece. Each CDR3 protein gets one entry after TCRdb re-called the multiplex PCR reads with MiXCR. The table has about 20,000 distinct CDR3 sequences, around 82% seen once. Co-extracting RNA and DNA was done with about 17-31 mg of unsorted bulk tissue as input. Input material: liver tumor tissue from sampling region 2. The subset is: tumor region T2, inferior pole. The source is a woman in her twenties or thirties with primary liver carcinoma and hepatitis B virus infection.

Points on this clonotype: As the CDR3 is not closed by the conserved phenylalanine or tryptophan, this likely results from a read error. The CDR3 DNA is TGTGCCGCCAGTTTTCCCCCTCCTAGCACAGATACGCAGTATTTA. This translates into CAASFPPPSTDTQYL. The genes are TRBV12-3 or TRBV12-4 and TRBJ2-3; no reliable D call. This CDR3 region has 15 residues. The germline V and J ends were trimmed by 11 bases and 0 bases, with 18 bases remaining between them.

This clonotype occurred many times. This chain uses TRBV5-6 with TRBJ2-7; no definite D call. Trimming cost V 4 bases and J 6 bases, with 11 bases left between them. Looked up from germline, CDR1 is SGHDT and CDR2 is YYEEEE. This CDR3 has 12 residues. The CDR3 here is CASSIHASEQYF. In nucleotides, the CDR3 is TGTGCCAGCAGCATACATGCTAGCGAGCAGTACTTC.

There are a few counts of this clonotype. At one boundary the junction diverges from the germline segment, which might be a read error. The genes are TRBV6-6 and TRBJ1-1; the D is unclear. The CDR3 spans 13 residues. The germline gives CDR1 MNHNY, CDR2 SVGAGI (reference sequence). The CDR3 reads CASSYDANTEAFF. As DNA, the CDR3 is TGTGCTAGCAGTTACGATGCGAACACTGAAGCTTTCTTT.

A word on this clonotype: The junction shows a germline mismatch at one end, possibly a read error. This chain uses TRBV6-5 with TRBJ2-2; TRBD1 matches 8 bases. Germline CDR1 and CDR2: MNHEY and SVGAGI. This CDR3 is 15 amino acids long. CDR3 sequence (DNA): TGCGCCAGCAGTCCGTGGACAGGGTTCAGCGGGGAGCTGTTTTTT. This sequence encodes CASSPWTGFSGELFF.

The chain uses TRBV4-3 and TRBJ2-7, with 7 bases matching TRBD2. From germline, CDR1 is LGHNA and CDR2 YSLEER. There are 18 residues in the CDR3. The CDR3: CLSSQAVTGGHINYEQYF. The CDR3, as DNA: TGCCTCAGCAGCCAAGCTGTGACGGGGGGTCACATTAACTACGAGCAGTACTTC.

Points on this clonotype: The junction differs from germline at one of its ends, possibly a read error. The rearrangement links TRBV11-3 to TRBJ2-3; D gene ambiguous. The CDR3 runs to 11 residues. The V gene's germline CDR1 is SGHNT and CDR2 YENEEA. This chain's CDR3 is CDNRYTDMQYF. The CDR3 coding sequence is TGTGACAACCGCTACACAGATATGCAGTATTTT.

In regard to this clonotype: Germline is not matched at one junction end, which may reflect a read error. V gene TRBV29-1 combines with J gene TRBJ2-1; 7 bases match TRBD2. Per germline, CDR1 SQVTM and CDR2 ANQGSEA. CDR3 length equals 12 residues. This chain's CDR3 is CSVMRWEGRTLF. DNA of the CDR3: TGCAGCGTCATGAGGTGGGAGGGCCGAACGTTATTC.

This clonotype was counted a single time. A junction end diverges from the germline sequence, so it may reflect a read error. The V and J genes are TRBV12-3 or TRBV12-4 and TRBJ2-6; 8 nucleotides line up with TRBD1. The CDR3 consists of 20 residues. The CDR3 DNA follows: TGTGCCAGTAGCTTAAAGGGGAGGACAGGGATCCGCTCTGCGGCCAACGTCCTGACTTTC. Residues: CASSLKGRTGIRSAANVLTF.

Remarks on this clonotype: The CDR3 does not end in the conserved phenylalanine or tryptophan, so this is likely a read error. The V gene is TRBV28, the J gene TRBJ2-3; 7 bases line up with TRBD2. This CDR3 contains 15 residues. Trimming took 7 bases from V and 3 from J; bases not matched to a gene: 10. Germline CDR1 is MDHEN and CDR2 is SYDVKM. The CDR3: CASTRTSWVTDTQYL. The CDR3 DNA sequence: TGTGCCAGCACTCGGACTAGTTGGGTGACAGATACGCAGTATCTT.

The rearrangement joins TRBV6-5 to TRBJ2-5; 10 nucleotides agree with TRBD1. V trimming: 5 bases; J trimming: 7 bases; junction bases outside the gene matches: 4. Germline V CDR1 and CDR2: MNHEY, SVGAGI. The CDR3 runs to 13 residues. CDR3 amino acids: CASSVDRGPTQYF. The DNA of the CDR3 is TGTGCCAGCAGTGTCGACAGGGGGCCGACCCAGTACTTC.

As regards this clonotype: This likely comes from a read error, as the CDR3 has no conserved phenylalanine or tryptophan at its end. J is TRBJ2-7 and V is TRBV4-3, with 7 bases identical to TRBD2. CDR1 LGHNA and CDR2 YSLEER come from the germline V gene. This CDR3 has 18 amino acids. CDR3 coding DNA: TGCTCCAGCAGTCAAACTGTGACGGGGGGTCACATTAGCTACGAGCAGTACTTA. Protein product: CSSSQTVTGGHISYEQYL.

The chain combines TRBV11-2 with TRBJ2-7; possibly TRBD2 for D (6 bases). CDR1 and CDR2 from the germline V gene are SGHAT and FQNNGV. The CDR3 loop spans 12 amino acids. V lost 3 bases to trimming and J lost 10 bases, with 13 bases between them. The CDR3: CASSFPAGYQYF. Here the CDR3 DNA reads TGTGCCAGCAGCTTTCCGGCGGGGTACCAGTACTTC.

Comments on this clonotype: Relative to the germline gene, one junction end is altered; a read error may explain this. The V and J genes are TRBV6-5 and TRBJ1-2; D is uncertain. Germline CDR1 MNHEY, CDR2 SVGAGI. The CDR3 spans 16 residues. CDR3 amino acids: CDSCYREPGLGYGYTF. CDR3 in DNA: TGTGACAGCTGTTACCGAGAACCTGGTCTGGGTTATGGCTACACCTTC.

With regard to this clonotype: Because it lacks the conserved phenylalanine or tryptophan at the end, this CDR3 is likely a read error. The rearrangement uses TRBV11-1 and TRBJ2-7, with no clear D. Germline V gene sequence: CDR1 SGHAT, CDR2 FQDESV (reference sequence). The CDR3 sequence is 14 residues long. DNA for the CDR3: TGTGCCAGCAACTTAGTGACGGCCTTCTACGAGCAGTACCTC. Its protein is CASNLVTAFYEQYL.

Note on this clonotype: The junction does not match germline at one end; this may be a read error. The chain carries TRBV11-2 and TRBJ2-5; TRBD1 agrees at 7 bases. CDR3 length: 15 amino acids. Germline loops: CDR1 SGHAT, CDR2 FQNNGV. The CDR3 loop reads CTSSIRTGLQETQYF. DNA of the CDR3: TGTACCAGCAGCATCAGGACAGGCCTCCAAGAGACCCAGTACTTC.

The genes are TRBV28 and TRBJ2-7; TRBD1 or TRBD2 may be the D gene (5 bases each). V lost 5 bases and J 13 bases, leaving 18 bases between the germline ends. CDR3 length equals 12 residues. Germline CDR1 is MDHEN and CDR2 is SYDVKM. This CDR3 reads CASSLGLGEYYF. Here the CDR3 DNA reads TGTGCCAGCAGTCTCGGATTGGGGGAGTATTACTTC.

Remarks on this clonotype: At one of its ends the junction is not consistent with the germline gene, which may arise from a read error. CDR3 sequence reads: CASSLYRRENTGELFF. The CDR3 nucleotides are TGTGCCAGCAGTTTATACAGGAGAGAGAACACCGGGGAGCTATTTTTT. V and J are TRBV28 and TRBJ2-2; D tentatively reads TRBD1 or TRBD2 (5 bases each). This CDR3 contains 16 residues. In germline, CDR1 is MDHEN, CDR2 SYDVKM.

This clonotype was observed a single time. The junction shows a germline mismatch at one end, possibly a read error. CDR3 region: CPSSLAFRVTGELFF. In nucleotides, the CDR3 is TGTCCCAGCAGCTTGGCATTCCGAGTCACCGGGGAGCTGTTTTTT. The chain recombines TRBV5-6 with TRBJ2-2; D gene ambiguous. Germline lookup yields CDR1 SGHDT and CDR2 YYEEEE. The CDR3 runs to 15 residues.

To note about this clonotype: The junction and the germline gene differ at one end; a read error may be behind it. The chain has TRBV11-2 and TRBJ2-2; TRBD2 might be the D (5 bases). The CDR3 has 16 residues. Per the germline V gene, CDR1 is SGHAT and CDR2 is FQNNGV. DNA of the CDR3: TGTGCCAGCAACCTCGATCCCCAATTGACCACCGGGGAGCTATTTTTT. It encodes CASNLDPQLTTGELFF.

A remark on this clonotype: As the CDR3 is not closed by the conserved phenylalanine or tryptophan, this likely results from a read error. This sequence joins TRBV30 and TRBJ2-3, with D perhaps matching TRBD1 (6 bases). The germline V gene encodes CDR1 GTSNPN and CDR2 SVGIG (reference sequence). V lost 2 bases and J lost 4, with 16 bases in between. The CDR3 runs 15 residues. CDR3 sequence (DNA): TGTGCCTGGAGTTGTGTCGAGGGGGTTGCAGATACGCAGTATATT. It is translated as CAWSCVEGVADTQYI.

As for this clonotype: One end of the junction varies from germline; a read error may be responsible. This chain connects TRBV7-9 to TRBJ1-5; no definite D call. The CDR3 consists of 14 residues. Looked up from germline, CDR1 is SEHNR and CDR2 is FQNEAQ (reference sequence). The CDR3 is CASSPRENNQPKHF. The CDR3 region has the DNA TGTGCCAGCAGTCCCCGAGAGAACAATCAGCCCAAGCATTTT.

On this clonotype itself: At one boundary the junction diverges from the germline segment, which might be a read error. The CDR3 bases are TGTGCCAACAGTGAAACCCTTCCCGGGGGCGCCGCGAACGCCGGGGAGCTGTTCTTT. This codes for CANSETLPGGAANAGELFF. The V call is TRBV6-1, the J call TRBJ2-2; D could derive from TRBD1 or TRBD2 (6 bases each). The CDR3 sequence is 19 residues long. The germline gives CDR1 MNHNS, CDR2 SASEGT.